Shown below are 13 T cell receptor beta chains from a single sample sequenced in a study of T cells in Graves' hyperthyroidism and ophthalmopathy. RNA transcripts served as the template for amplifying TCR beta CDR3 regions. A first-round RT-PCR of the TCR CDR3 used the HTBI primer set. MiXCR, run by TCRdb on the multiplex PCR reads, gives a single entry per CDR3 protein. The table shows approximately 610,000 distinct CDR3 sequences, with under 15% occurring only once. Sequencing was carried out using blood. These receptors were obtained from a woman in her forties with Graves' ophthalmopathy.

Remarks on this clonotype: One end of the junction fails to match germline, which may point to a read error. The chain employs TRBV9 and TRBJ2-7; TRBD1 agrees at 7 bases. CDR1 and CDR2 from the germline V gene are SGDLS and YYNGEE. The CDR3 runs 16 residues. The CDR3 here is CASSGTAGTESSERYF. CDR3 nucleotide sequence: TGTGCCAGCAGCGGAACAGCCGGGACAGAATCCTCCGAGCGGTACTTC.

This clonotype came up many times. The V and J genes are TRBV2 and TRBJ1-2, with a weak D call TRBD1 (5 bases). V dropped 0 bases and J dropped 8 bases, with 10 bases sitting between them. The CDR3 is 13 residues long. Germline values: CDR1 SNHLY, CDR2 FYNNEI. Here the CDR3 reads CASSEAGEAGYTF. CDR3 DNA sequence: TGTGCCAGCAGTGAAGCAGGGGAGGCAGGCTACACCTTC. The complete variable domain, with remaining parts taken from reference TRBV2 and TRBJ1-2, reads EPEVTQTPSHQVTQMGQEVILRCVPISNHLYFYWYRQILGQKVEFLVSFYNNEISEKSEIFDDQFSVERPDGSNFTLKIRSTKLEDSAMYFCASSEAGEAGYTFGSGTRLTVV.

The sample holds many counts of this clonotype. The chain has TRBV12-3 or TRBV12-4 and TRBJ1-1, with a possible D match to TRBD1 (5 bases). The CDR3 sequence is 15 residues long. V was trimmed by 5 bases and J by 1 base, leaving 14 bases between them. The CDR3 DNA sequence: TGTGCCAGCAGTAAATCGGGACGAGCGAACACTGAAGCTTTCTTT. This codes for CASSKSGRANTEAFF.

This clonotype came up many times. V and J are TRBV10-1 and TRBJ2-5; the D gene is possibly TRBD1 (6 bases). CDR3 length: 16 residues. Germline CDR1 reads WNHNN; CDR2 reads SYGVQD (reference sequence). V lost 2 bases and J lost 5, with 18 bases in between. The CDR3 coding sequence is TGCGCCAGCAGTGAGCGCCCGACAGGAACCGAGGAGACCCAGTACTTC. It yields the protein CASSERPTGTEETQYF.

At least ten counts were recorded for this clonotype. This sequence joins TRBV13 and TRBJ1-2, with D perhaps matching TRBD1 (5 bases). V gave up 3 bases and J gave up 8 bases, with 19 bases separating them. The CDR3 totals 15 residues. Germline assignment: CDR1 PRHDT and CDR2 FYEKMQ (reference sequence). The CDR3 nucleotides read TGTGCCAGCAGCTTCGGGGGACTTGCGATCAGCGGCTACACCTTC. The encoded protein is CASSFGGLAISGYTF.

This clonotype was counted between two and nine times. This rearrangement joins TRBV28 to TRBJ2-3; unclear D gene. CDR3 size: 15 residues. Germline values: CDR1 MDHEN, CDR2 SYDVKM. Trimming cost V 5 bases and J 2 bases, with 14 bases left between them. The CDR3 DNA sequence: TGTGCCAGCAGTACACCGGCTGGGGACACAGATACGCAGTATTTT. This codes for CASSTPAGDTDTQYF. The full variable domain, with the rest looked up from reference TRBV28 and TRBJ2-3, is DVKVTQSSRYLVKRTGEKVFLECVQDMDHENMFWYRQDPGLGLRLIYFSYDVKMKEKGDIPEGYSVSREKKERFSLILESASTNQTSMYLCASSTPAGDTDTQYFGPGTRLTVL.

This clonotype was counted ten times or more. J is TRBJ2-7 and V is TRBV18; 10 bases align to TRBD2. CDR3 length equals 14 residues. Germline V lookup: CDR1 KGHSH, CDR2 LQKENI. With V trimmed by 5 bases and J by 3 bases, 4 bases remained unmatched. CDR3 amino acids: CASSAASGSYEQYF. As DNA, the CDR3 is TGTGCCAGCTCAGCCGCTAGCGGGAGCTACGAGCAGTACTTC. Based on the CDR3 plus reference TRBV18 and TRBJ2-7, the full variable domain is NAGVMQNPRHLVRRRGQEARLRCSPMKGHSHVYWYRQLPEEGLKFMVYLQKENIIDESGMPKERFSAEFPKEGPSILRIQQVVRGDSAAYFCASSAASGSYEQYFGPGTRLTVT.

This clonotype appeared a few times. The CDR3 bases are TGTGCCAGCAGCCCCCCCATAGGGCGGGCCGGGCAGTACTTC. This encodes CASSPPIGRAGQYF. The V call is TRBV7-8, the J call TRBJ2-7, with D possibly TRBD2 on 5 matching bases. V shed 5 bases and J shed 9 bases, with 20 bases lying between them. CDR1 is SGHVS, CDR2 FQNEAQ, per germline. This CDR3 comprises 14 residues.

This clonotype appeared many times. In DNA, the CDR3 is TGTGCTAGTGGGTACGGCCAACTCGGCGAGCAGTACTTC. This gives the protein CASGYGQLGEQYF. This chain uses TRBV12-5 with TRBJ2-7, with unresolved D. The CDR3 runs to 13 residues. Trimming shortened V by 6 bases and J by 6 bases, and 15 bases separated the two germline ends. Germline V gives CDR1 LGHNT, CDR2 FRNRAP.

This chain links TRBV28 with TRBJ1-1; unclear D gene. Per germline, CDR1 MDHEN and CDR2 SYDVKM. The CDR3 sequence is 17 residues long. Trimming shortened V by 5 bases and J by 1 base, and 20 bases separated the two germline ends. Here the CDR3 DNA reads TGTGCCAGCAGTCGATGGGGTCTGGCACGGCAGAACACTGAAGCTTTCTTT. It translates to CASSRWGLARQNTEAFF.

This clonotype occurred many times. This chain uses TRBV19 with TRBJ1-1, with D possibly matching TRBD1 (5 bases). Per germline, CDR1 LNHDA and CDR2 SQIVND (reference sequence). Trimming took off 8 bases at V and 0 bases at J, with 16 bases between the two ends. The CDR3 runs 15 residues. In DNA form, the CDR3 reads TGTGCCAGTGGGCAGGGTGAGGGGTTGAACACTGAAGCTTTCTTT. This translates into CASGQGEGLNTEAFF.

This clonotype has a count of ten or more. The V and J genes are TRBV20-1 and TRBJ2-5, with 10 bases that match TRBD1. Trimming at V came to 6 bases and at J to 2 bases, leaving 9 bases not matched to a gene. Germline CDR1 is DFQATT and CDR2 is SNEGSKA (reference sequence). The CDR3 has 15 residues. The chain's CDR3 is CSAEDRGQFQETQYF. CDR3 nucleotide sequence: TGCAGTGCAGAAGACAGGGGGCAATTTCAAGAGACCCAGTACTTC.

Concerning this clonotype itself: A read error may be the cause here, since a much bigger clone is one base away. The chain uses TRBV5-1 and TRBJ2-7; 8 nucleotides line up with TRBD2. Trimming took 0 bases from V and 9 from J; bases not matched to a gene: 8. CDR1 is SGHRS, CDR2 YFSETQ, per germline. The CDR3 consists of 14 residues. The CDR3 loop reads CASSLGAGGDGQYF. The DNA of the CDR3 is TGCGCCAGCAGCTTGGGGGCGGGAGGTGACGGGCAGTACTTC.